This section outlines one T cell receptor (beta chain) sequence together with its context. This sample stems from a study of cytomegalovirus exposure and HLA in healthy donors. Overall study: It was reported in a later analysis that the 100 to 150 validation repertoires used the same platform as the approximately 670 first-cohort repertoires.

Method: immunoSEQ multiplex PCR; TCRdb's copy keeps in-frame clones and lacks some. The sample comprises hundreds of thousands of clones, roughly 90% of which are singletons, and roughly 0.8% rests with the top ten. CDR3 length equals 17 residues. Trimming took off 6 bases at V and 2 bases at J, with 21 bases between the two ends. In germline, CDR1 is MNHEY, CDR2 SMNVEV (reference sequence). Sequenced input: PBMCs. The clonotype originates from a young woman in good health and CMV-seronegative. This sequence joins TRBV27 and TRBJ2-3, with D maybe TRBD2 (6 bases). Written as DNA, the CDR3 is TGTGCCAGCAGCATACGGGACTCTAGCGAGTACACAGATACGCAGTATTTT. Translating it yields CASSIRDSSEYTDTQYF.